These 29 T cell receptor beta chains share one sample of origin, sequenced in a study of T cell repertoires in cytomegalovirus infection. The antigens of these receptors remain unknown. TCRdb called the reads again in MiXCR, with one record for every CDR3 protein. Of more than 45,000 distinct CDR3 sequences listed, 20% are singletons. Sequencing was performed on CD8+ T cells from cultured PBMCs, taken from culture after CMV antigen stimulation. Receptor source: a human donor in good health (CMV status not recorded). Some clones in this sample may be carry-over from other donors' samples.

This clonotype was seen only a few times. The V gene is TRBV7-2, the J gene TRBJ2-1; 13 bases map to TRBD2. This CDR3 spans 15 amino acids. The V and J ends lost 4 bases and 10 bases, in that order; junction bases with no gene match: 7. Germline V gives CDR1 SGHTA, CDR2 FQGNSA. The CDR3 here is CASSSLGLAGHEQFF. CDR3 DNA sequence: TGTGCCAGCAGCTCCTTGGGACTAGCGGGACACGAGCAGTTCTTC.

This clonotype was seen ten or more times. The rearrangement uses TRBV6-2 or TRBV6-3 and TRBJ2-2, with D possibly TRBD2 on 7 matching bases. The CDR3 runs to 14 residues. The germline gives CDR1 MNHEY, CDR2 SVGEGT. Trimming removed 8 bases at V and 5 bases at J, with 15 bases between. CDR3 DNA sequence: TGTGCCAGCGGGGGGGGGGCCTGGACCGGGGAGCTGTTTTTT. This gives the protein CASGGGAWTGELFF.

This clonotype occurred a few times. The chain uses TRBV9 and TRBJ1-2, with 8 nucleotides matching TRBD1. This CDR3 is 13 amino acids long. Unmatched junction bases numbered 1, after V lost 3 bases and J lost 3 bases. Germline V gene sequence: CDR1 SGDLS, CDR2 YYNGEE. The CDR3: CASSAGGYYGYTF. In nucleotides, the CDR3 is TGTGCCAGCAGCGCAGGGGGCTACTATGGCTACACCTTC.

The chain joins TRBV9 to TRBJ2-3, with 8 bases matching TRBD2. CDR1 is SGDLS, CDR2 YYNGEE, per germline. V lost 0 bases, J lost 4 bases, and 4 bases stayed unmatched. This CDR3 comprises 15 residues. CDR3 DNA: TGTGCCAGCAGCGTAGAAGCGGGAGAAGCAGATACGCAGTATTTT. This encodes CASSVEAGEADTQYF.

This chain joins TRBV7-2 and TRBJ2-7; D gene unclear. Per the germline V gene, CDR1 is SGHTA and CDR2 is FQGNSA. V was pared by 1 base and J by 3 bases, with 7 bases between. The CDR3 runs 13 residues. CDR3: CASSLVTVYEQYF. The CDR3 DNA is TGTGCCAGCAGCTTAGTAACAGTCTACGAGCAGTACTTC.

The chain recombines TRBV19 with TRBJ1-5; weak D call: TRBD1 (6 bases). Germline values: CDR1 LNHDA, CDR2 SQIVND (reference sequence). This CDR3 is 15 amino acids long. The V gene lost 1 base and the J gene lost 6 bases, with 13 bases spanning the gap. CDR3 sequence reads: CASSIGGQGIQPQHF. The CDR3 DNA follows: TGTGCCAGTAGTATAGGGGGGCAGGGAATTCAGCCCCAGCATTTT. Variable domain in full (rest from reference TRBV19 and TRBJ1-5): DGGITQSPKYLFRKEGQNVTLSCEQNLNHDAMYWYRQDPGQGLRLIYYSQIVNDFQKGDIAEGYSVSREKKESFPLTVTSAQKNPTAFYLCASSIGGQGIQPQHFGDGTRLSIL.

The chain uses TRBV7-6 and TRBJ2-7, with unresolved D. This CDR3 is built from 14 residues. With 3 bases removed from V and 4 bases from J, the gap between germline ends came to 13 bases. Germline V lookup: CDR1 SGHVS, CDR2 FNYEAQ. The CDR3 nucleotides are TGTGCCAGCAGCTTGTCGGCGGTAGCATACGAGCAGTACTTC. Its protein is CASSLSAVAYEQYF. The full variable domain, in which reference TRBV7-6 and TRBJ2-7 provide the parts outside the CDR3, is GAGVSQSPRYKVTKRGQDVALRCDPISGHVSLYWYRQALGQGPEFLTYFNYEAQQDKSGLPNDRFSAERPEGSISTLTIQRTEQRDSAMYRCASSLSAVAYEQYFGPGTRLTVT.

This clonotype was counted between two and nine times. This rearrangement joins TRBV6-1 to TRBJ1-2; 8 bases are a match to TRBD1. CDR3 length: 15 amino acids. The V and J ends lost 5 bases and 3 bases, in that order; junction bases with no gene match: 8. Germline-derived CDR1 and CDR2 are MNHNS and SASEGT. CDR3 nucleotides: TGTGCCAGCAGTTCATGGACAGGGAAAGACTATGGCTACACCTTC. Translated, it gives CASSSWTGKDYGYTF.

The V call is TRBV20-1, the J call TRBJ1-2; perhaps TRBD1 as D (5 bases). V shed 3 bases and J shed 8 bases, with 13 bases lying between them. This CDR3 region has 12 residues. Looked up from germline, CDR1 is DFQATT and CDR2 is SNEGSKA (reference sequence). The CDR3 region is CSARGEALGYTF. In DNA form, the CDR3 reads TGCAGTGCTAGGGGGGAGGCGCTGGGCTACACCTTC.

CDR3 sequence reads: CASSPNAEQFF. CDR3 DNA: TGTGCCAGCAGTCCCAACGCTGAGCAGTTCTTC. The chain carries TRBV28 and TRBJ2-1; no reliable D call. V lost 5 bases to trimming and J lost 9 bases, with 8 bases between them. The CDR3 is made up of 11 amino acids. Per germline, CDR1 MDHEN and CDR2 SYDVKM.

With regard to this clonotype: The junction departs from germline at one end; a sequencing error may be responsible. This sequence joins TRBV7-6 and TRBJ2-7; 13 positions match TRBD2. This CDR3 contains 18 residues. Germline V lookup: CDR1 SGHVS, CDR2 FNYEAQ. The CDR3: CASSSRGTSGARRDEQHF. The CDR3 DNA reads TGTGCCAGCAGCTCGCGGGGGACTAGCGGGGCCCGGCGGGACGAGCAGCACTTC.

This clonotype has just a few counts. The chain is built from TRBV6-6 and TRBJ2-3, with 9 bases identical to TRBD2. After removal of 2 bases from V and 0 bases from J, the junction contained 12 bases not matched to a gene. This CDR3 is built from 19 residues. Germline lookup yields CDR1 MNHNY and CDR2 SVGAGI (reference sequence). CDR3 loop: CASSYPLAGAPISTDTQYF. Here the CDR3 DNA reads TGTGCCAGCAGTTACCCTTTAGCGGGGGCGCCGATAAGCACAGATACGCAGTATTTT.

There are a few counts of this clonotype. The V call is TRBV6-5, the J call TRBJ1-1; 8 nucleotides match TRBD1. V gave up 0 bases and J gave up 3 bases; unmatched junction bases: 3. Germline V gene lookup returns CDR1 MNHEY and CDR2 SVGAGI. CDR3 length: 15 amino acids. CDR3: CASSYSGQGYTEAFF. The CDR3 coding sequence is TGTGCCAGCAGTTACTCCGGACAGGGATACACTGAAGCTTTCTTT.

This clonotype was found a few times. V is TRBV15 and J is TRBJ2-2; 7 nucleotides agree with TRBD1. The CDR3 runs 17 residues. The V gene end was trimmed by 8 bases and the J gene end by 0 bases; junction bases not matched to a gene: 12. Looked up from germline, CDR1 is LNHNV and CDR2 is YYDKDF (reference sequence). Written as DNA, the CDR3 is TGTGCCACCGTAGATCTCAGGGGGAATTCGAACACCGGGGAGCTGTTTTTT. This encodes CATVDLRGNSNTGELFF.

This clonotype was seen a handful of times. The chain couples TRBV19 to TRBJ2-1; 8 bases are a match to TRBD1. CDR1 LNHDA and CDR2 SQIVND come from the germline V gene (reference sequence). The ends lost 5 bases at V and 6 bases at J; junction bases unmatched: 6. The CDR3 extends over 14 amino acids. The CDR3 sequence is CASSGQGLGNEQFF. The CDR3 DNA sequence: TGTGCCAGTAGTGGACAGGGTTTAGGCAATGAGCAGTTCTTC.

This clonotype was counted a few times. The CDR3 DNA reads TGCAGTGCTAGAAACAGGGCAGGACTAGCCTCCAATGAGCAGTTCTTC. This sequence encodes CSARNRAGLASNEQFF. The J gene is TRBJ2-1, the V gene TRBV20-1, with TRBD2 identical over 8 bases. J gave up 6 bases and V 2 bases, and 12 bases lay outside the gene matches. This CDR3 has 16 amino acids. CDR1 is DFQATT, CDR2 SNEGSKA, per germline (reference sequence).

J is TRBJ1-3 and V is TRBV19; 9 nucleotides agree with TRBD1. CDR1 and CDR2 from the germline V gene are LNHDA and SQIVND (reference sequence). The CDR3 has 15 residues. With V trimmed by 7 bases and J by 2 bases, 6 bases remained unmatched. The CDR3 nucleotides read TGTGCCAGTAACCGGGGACAGGGAGCTGGAAACACCATATATTTT. It translates to CASNRGQGAGNTIYF.

The chain couples TRBV7-8 to TRBJ2-4; no clear D. This CDR3 spans 15 amino acids. Germline V gene sequence: CDR1 SGHVS, CDR2 FQNEAQ. V was cut by 5 bases and J by 8 bases, with 19 bases left in between. The CDR3 spells CASSLSLGPRDIQYF. The CDR3 bases are TGTGCCAGCAGCCTTTCCCTCGGGCCCCGAGACATTCAGTACTTC.

A few counts support this clonotype. The chain uses TRBV28 and TRBJ1-2; D unclear. The CDR3 is 14 amino acids. Germline-derived CDR1 and CDR2 are MDHEN and SYDVKM. The ends were cut back, 6 bases at V and 3 bases at J, with 14 bases in the middle. Here the CDR3 reads CASSPRTFDYGYTF. Written as DNA, the CDR3 is TGTGCCAGCAGCCCGAGGACGTTCGACTATGGCTACACCTTC.

The genes are TRBV7-9 and TRBJ1-6; D gene uncertain. Trimming took 3 bases from V and 7 from J, leaving 13 bases between them. The CDR3 has 15 amino acids. Germline V CDR1 and CDR2: SEHNR, FQNEAQ (reference sequence). The chain's CDR3 is CASSFPNGGNSPLHF. CDR3 DNA sequence: TGTGCCAGCAGCTTCCCGAACGGTGGCAATTCACCCCTCCACTTT.

This clonotype has at least ten counts. The chain links TRBV19 to TRBJ1-1; 7 nucleotides agree with TRBD1. The CDR3 extends over 14 amino acids. Germline-derived CDR1 and CDR2 are LNHDA and SQIVND (reference sequence). With V trimmed by 3 bases and J by 2 bases, 3 bases remained unmatched. The CDR3 nucleotides are TGTGCCAGTAGTATCGACAGGGCTAACACTGAAGCTTTCTTT. Its protein product is CASSIDRANTEAFF.

The chain combines TRBV6-2 or TRBV6-3 with TRBJ1-2; D is undetermined. Germline-derived CDR1 and CDR2 are MNHEY and SVGEGT. Between the trimmed V and J ends, which lost 6 bases and 5 bases, there was a span of 13 bases. The CDR3 loop spans 13 amino acids. The CDR3 region has the DNA TGTGCCAGCAGCTACGGACGGAATTATGGCTACACCTTC. Translated: CASSYGRNYGYTF.

The J gene is TRBJ2-1, the V gene TRBV7-2; maybe TRBD1 (5 bases). With 5 bases removed from V and 9 bases from J, the gap between germline ends came to 20 bases. From germline, CDR1 is SGHTA and CDR2 FQGNSA. The CDR3 runs 15 residues. CDR3 sequence reads: CASSARSAGWTEQFF. The CDR3, as DNA: TGTGCCAGCAGCGCCCGCTCGGCAGGGTGGACTGAGCAGTTCTTC.

In this sample, this clonotype turned up a few times. For the CDR3, the DNA is TGTGCCAGCAGCTCCTGGGGGGGGCCTGGAGATACGCAGTATTTT. Encoded protein: CASSSWGGPGDTQYF. This chain connects TRBV7-2 to TRBJ2-3, with D possibly matching TRBD2 (7 bases). This CDR3 is built from 15 residues. Germline lookup yields CDR1 SGHTA and CDR2 FQGNSA. Trimming stripped 4 bases from V and 5 bases from J, with 16 bases between. The full variable domain, with the rest looked up from reference TRBV7-2 and TRBJ2-3, is GAGVSQSPSNKVTEKGKDVELRCDPISGHTALYWYRQSLGQGLEFLIYFQGNSAPDKSGLPSDRFSAERTGGSVSTLTIQRTQQEDSAVYLCASSSWGGPGDTQYFGPGTRLTVL.

This clonotype has a handful of counts. The chain combines TRBV4-2 with TRBJ1-4; the D gene is possibly TRBD1 (5 bases). CDR1 is LGHNA and CDR2 is YNFKEQ in the germline V gene. The CDR3 covers 16 residues. V shed 0 bases and J shed 4 bases, with 12 bases lying between them. CDR3 coding DNA: TGTGCCAGCAGCCAAGATTTCGGGACCGGTAATGAAAAACTGTTTTTT. Amino acid sequence: CASSQDFGTGNEKLFF.

A few counts support this clonotype. The chain employs TRBV7-3 and TRBJ1-1; 7 bases are a match to TRBD1. The length of the CDR3 is 13 residues. J lost 8 bases, V lost 1 base, and 4 bases had no gene match. The germline gives CDR1 SGHTA, CDR2 FQGTGA. In DNA form, the CDR3 reads TGTGCCAGCAGCTTAAACAGGGGTGTGGAAGCTTTCTTT. This sequence encodes CASSLNRGVEAFF.

The rearrangement links TRBV7-2 to TRBJ1-1; the D is unclear. CDR3 size: 12 residues. V was shortened by 5 bases and J by 8 bases, with 12 bases between the two germline ends. CDR1 and CDR2 (germline): SGHTA, FQGNSA. The CDR3 loop reads CASSRGRLEAFF. In DNA, the CDR3 is TGTGCCAGCAGCCGCGGACGGCTGGAAGCTTTCTTT.

This clonotype was recorded many times. The V gene is TRBV7-2, the J gene TRBJ2-5; D might be TRBD2 (6 bases). Trimming pared 1 base from V and 4 bases from J, leaving 10 bases between. The germline gives CDR1 SGHTA, CDR2 FQGNSA. CDR3 size: 14 residues. CDR3 nucleotide sequence: TGTGCCAGCAGCTTAGGCGGGGTGGGAGAGACCCAGTACTTC. Translating it yields CASSLGGVGETQYF.

The chain is built from TRBV9 and TRBJ2-2; D is tentatively TRBD1 or TRBD2 (6 bases each). The germline V gene has CDR1 SGDLS and CDR2 YYNGEE. Trimming took off 4 bases at V and 6 bases at J, with 13 bases between the two ends. This CDR3 comprises 14 residues. The CDR3 nucleotides read TGTGCCAGCAGCTATGGGGGGCGCCCCGGGGAGCTGTTTTTT. This encodes CASSYGGRPGELFF. Full variable domain (remainder filled in from reference TRBV9 and TRBJ2-2): DSGVTQTPKHLITATGQRVTLRCSPRSGDLSVYWYQQSLDQGLQFLIQYYNGEERAKGNILERFSAQQFPDLHSELNLSSLELGDSALYFCASSYGGRPGELFFGEGSRLTVL.